This T cell receptor beta chain was sequenced in a study of identical twins. This clonotype was recorded at least ten times. TCRdb called the 5' RACE reads again in MiXCR, with one record for every CDR3 protein. In the table there are some 1,600,000 distinct CDR3 sequences, about 32% of which are singletons. The sequence derives from a newborn girl in good health. The sequencing sample was made of cord blood.

Here the CDR3 DNA reads TGTGCCAGCAGGACAGGGTTTTACGAGCAGTACTTC. Translating it yields CASRTGFYEQYF. The J gene is TRBJ2-7, the V gene TRBV28; TRBD1 matches 7 bases. The CDR3 runs 12 residues. V shed 6 bases and J 4 bases; nucleotides not matched to a gene: 3. From germline, CDR1 is MDHEN and CDR2 SYDVKM.